The rows below give T cell receptor beta chains drawn from one sample of a study of regulatory T cells in long-lasting Graves disease. TCRdb fed the multiplex PCR reads into MiXCR, producing one record per CDR3 protein. The sample has roughly 380,000 distinct CDR3 sequences, 15% to 20% seen once. This same sample was also part of a study on T cells in Graves' hyperthyroidism and ophthalmopathy.

Source: peripheral blood mononuclear cells (PBMCs), taken at new diagnosis, from a patient treated with antithyroid drugs. Receptors were obtained from a man aged 35-49 years with Graves disease. CDR3s include the opening cysteine and the closing phenylalanine or tryptophan. A D gene is named only where the DNA matches it firmly. Size values are once, few and many counts, or a class for expanded clones, and some rows have none.

size: many; J: TRBJ2-5; D: TRBD1; V: TRBV20-1; CDR3: CSAISRQGRETQYF; DNA: TGCAGTGCCATTTCACGACAGGGTAGGGAGACCCAGTACTTC
size: few; J: TRBJ2-3; D: TRBD1; V: TRBV4-2; CDR3: CASSRPGQGTTTDTQYF; DNA: TGTGCCAGCAGCCGCCCGGGACAGGGGACTACCACAGATACGCAGTATTTT
size: many; J: TRBJ1-4; D: TRBD1; V: TRBV9; CDR3: CASSVTGLAEKLFF; DNA: TGTGCCAGCAGCGTGACAGGGTTGGCTGAAAAACTGTTTTTT
size: many; J: TRBJ2-5; D: TRBD1; V: TRBV12-3/TRBV12-4; CDR3: CASRRDRQVETQYF; DNA: TGTGCCAGCAGGCGGGACAGGCAGGTAGAGACCCAGTACTTC
size: few; J: TRBJ1-3; D: -; V: TRBV5-1; CDR3: CASSLRSGGNTIYF; DNA: TGCGCCAGCAGCTTACGTTCAGGTGGAAACACCATATATTTT
size: many; J: TRBJ1-1; D: TRBD1; V: TRBV5-1; CDR3: CASRTQGAETEAFF; DNA: TGCGCCAGCAGGACCCAGGGGGCAGAGACTGAAGCTTTCTTT
size: few; J: TRBJ2-5; D: TRBD1; V: TRBV4-3; CDR3: CASSQIRGQGHETQYF; DNA: TGCGCCAGCAGCCAGATCAGGGGACAGGGCCACGAGACCCAGTACTTC
size: many; J: TRBJ1-6; D: -; V: TRBV12-5; CDR3: CASGQWGGNNSPLHF; DNA: TGTGCTAGTGGACAATGGGGCGGAAATAATTCACCCCTCCACTTT
size: few; J: TRBJ2-1; D: -; V: TRBV2; CDR3: CASRITNSYNEQFF; DNA: TGTGCCAGCAGAATAACAAATTCCTACAATGAGCAGTTCTTC
size: many; J: TRBJ2-1; D: -; V: TRBV5-1; CDR3: CASSLRQGALREQFF; DNA: TGCGCCAGCAGCTTGCGCCAGGGAGCCTTGCGGGAGCAGTTCTTC
size: few; J: TRBJ2-3; D: -; V: TRBV19; CDR3: CASNKTVGQNTQYF; DNA: TGTGCCAGTAACAAGACAGTTGGGCAGAATACGCAGTATTTT
size: many; J: TRBJ2-1; D: TRBD1; V: TRBV7-2; CDR3: CASSPTSDRGQEQFF; DNA: TGTGCCAGCAGCCCCACCTCCGACAGGGGGCAGGAGCAGTTCTTC
size: many; J: TRBJ2-4; D: TRBD2; V: TRBV5-8; CDR3: CASSLSRPRGIKNIQYF; DNA: TGTGCCAGCAGCTTGTCCAGGCCGCGGGGGATCAAAAACATTCAGTACTTC
size: few; J: TRBJ2-3; D: -; V: TRBV10-3; CDR3: CAIGRTDTQYF; DNA: TGTGCCATCGGGCGCACAGATACGCAGTATTTT
size: few; J: TRBJ1-6; D: -; V: TRBV27; CDR3: CASSLDHNSPLHF; DNA: TGTGCCAGCAGTTTGGACCATAATTCACCCCTCCACTTT
size: -; J: TRBJ1-3; D: TRBD1; V: TRBV2; CDR3: CASSKQGAQGNTIYF; DNA: TGTGCCAGCAGTAAACAGGGGGCGCAAGGAAACACCATATATTTT
size: many; J: TRBJ1-5; D: -; V: TRBV20-1; CDR3: CSARDAGRGAGQPQHF; DNA: TGCAGTGCTAGAGATGCCGGGCGGGGGGCGGGTCAGCCCCAGCATTTT
size: -; J: TRBJ2-2; D: -; V: TRBV7-2; CDR3: CASSHDHTGELFF; DNA: TGTGCCAGCAGCCATGACCACACCGGGGAGCTGTTTTTT
size: many; J: TRBJ1-5; D: -; V: TRBV16; CDR3: CASSQGGNSNQPQHF; DNA: TGTGCCAGCAGCCAAGGCGGGAATAGCAATCAGCCCCAGCATTTT
size: many; J: TRBJ2-1; D: -; V: TRBV5-4; CDR3: CASSFRQNEQFF; DNA: TGTGCCAGCAGCTTTCGACAGAATGAGCAGTTCTTC
size: many; J: TRBJ2-1; D: TRBD2; V: TRBV5-1; CDR3: CASSLLGGGANEQFF; DNA: TGCGCCAGCAGCTTGTTAGGCGGGGGGGCGAATGAGCAGTTCTTC
size: few; J: TRBJ1-2; D: -; V: TRBV12-3/TRBV12-4; CDR3: CASSPNRLPLYGYTF; DNA: TGTGCCAGCAGTCCAAATCGGCTGCCCCTTTATGGCTACACCTTC
size: many; J: TRBJ1-1; D: -; V: TRBV24-1; CDR3: CATSDHGHYTEAFF; DNA: TGTGCCACCAGTGACCACGGACACTACACTGAAGCTTTCTTT
size: -; J: TRBJ1-4; D: -; V: TRBV15; CDR3: CATSRPRTSSNEKLFF; DNA: TGTGCCACCAGCAGACCCCGGACATCTTCTAATGAAAAACTGTTTTTT
size: -; J: TRBJ1-6; D: -; V: TRBV30; CDR3: CAWRVPRSYNSPLHF; DNA: TGTGCCTGGAGAGTCCCCAGGTCCTATAATTCACCCCTCCACTTT
size: many; J: TRBJ1-1; D: TRBD1; V: TRBV5-1; CDR3: CASSLGRGPTTEAFF; DNA: TGCGCCAGCAGCTTGGGCAGGGGGCCTACCACTGAAGCTTTCTTT
size: few; J: TRBJ1-1; D: -; V: TRBV6-1; CDR3: CASSPWTTAFSHTEAFF; DNA: TGTGCCAGCAGCCCCTGGACGACAGCCTTTTCCCACACTGAAGCTTTCTTT